The 15 T cell receptor beta chains below were found in one sample sequenced in a study of T cell responses to AZD1222 COVID-19 vaccine. Sequencing was performed with immunoSEQ multiplex PCR; in TCRdb, only in-frame clones are kept and a portion is missing. Here the sample spans 90,000 or so clones, 75% to 90% being singletons. The source was peripheral blood, collected on day 0 of AZD1222 vaccination. The receptors were sampled from an adult in good health.

J is TRBJ2-5 and V is TRBV7-2; D remains unclear. The CDR3 runs to 17 residues. The germline V gene encodes CDR1 SGHTA and CDR2 FQGNSA. Trimming removed 1 base at V and 1 base at J, with 16 bases between. This chain's CDR3 is CASSLDSGRTVQETQYF. The CDR3 region has the DNA TGTGCCAGCAGCTTAGACTCTGGTAGGACCGTCCAAGAGACCCAGTACTTC. Based on the CDR3 plus reference TRBV7-2 and TRBJ2-5, the full variable domain is GAGVSQSPSNKVTEKGKDVELRCDPISGHTALYWYRQSLGQGLEFLIYFQGNSAPDKSGLPSDRFSAERTGGSVSTLTIQRTQQEDSAVYLCASSLDSGRTVQETQYFGPGTRLLVL.

The chain carries TRBV27 and TRBJ2-7; 10 bases are a match to TRBD2. This CDR3 has 16 amino acids. CDR1 MNHEY and CDR2 SMNVEV come from the germline V gene (reference sequence). The junction had 7 bases not matched to a gene; V was cut back by 5 bases and J by 0 bases. This CDR3 is CASSPSGGDLSYEQYF. The CDR3 nucleotides are TGTGCCAGCAGTCCTAGCGGGGGAGACCTCTCCTACGAGCAGTACTTC.

The genes are TRBV5-6 and TRBJ2-7; D unclear. The CDR3 covers 15 residues. Germline V CDR1 and CDR2: SGHDT, YYEEEE. V lost 2 bases, J lost 4 bases, and 16 bases lay in between. CDR3 in DNA: TGTGCCAGCAGCTTAGTCTGGAAGTCTGATTACGAGCAGTACTTC. Translation gives CASSLVWKSDYEQYF.

The chain is built from TRBV19 and TRBJ2-4; unclear D gene. Germline values: CDR1 LNHDA, CDR2 SQIVND (reference sequence). The CDR3 runs to 14 residues. The V end was cut by 5 bases, the J end by 7 bases, with 15 bases between. The CDR3 sequence: CASSPPGLVNIQYF. DNA of the CDR3: TGTGCCAGTAGTCCGCCCGGGTTGGTGAACATTCAGTACTTC.

This rearrangement joins TRBV7-9 to TRBJ2-6; 7 nucleotides agree with TRBD1. The CDR3 extends over 17 amino acids. V was pared by 1 base and J by 1 base, with 4 bases of the junction left unmatched. From germline, CDR1 is SEHNR and CDR2 FQNEAQ (reference sequence). The CDR3 coding sequence is TGTGCCAGCAGCTTAGAGCCAGGGGGATCTGGGGCCAACGTCCTGACTTTC. It translates to CASSLEPGGSGANVLTF.

The chain recombines TRBV7-6 with TRBJ2-2; 13 bases align to TRBD2. Germline trimming cut 5 bases from V and 5 bases from J; bases unmatched to any gene: 11. The CDR3 has 18 amino acids. CDR1 and CDR2 from the germline V gene are SGHVS and FNYEAQ. The CDR3 region has the DNA TGTGCCAGCAGCCCACGCCTCCGGGGACTAGCGGGGACCGGGGAGCTGTTTTTT. Its protein is CASSPRLRGLAGTGELFF. The complete variable domain, with remaining parts taken from reference TRBV7-6 and TRBJ2-2, reads GAGVSQSPRYKVTKRGQDVALRCDPISGHVSLYWYRQALGQGPEFLTYFNYEAQQDKSGLPNDRFSAERPEGSISTLTIQRTEQRDSAMYRCASSPRLRGLAGTGELFFGEGSRLTVL.

This clone was detected only once. The chain has TRBV30 and TRBJ2-5; D ambiguous. The germline V gene encodes CDR1 GTSNPN and CDR2 SVGIG (reference sequence). Deletions cut 2 bases from V and 5 bases from J, with 12 bases between. CDR3 size: 13 residues. This CDR3 reads CAWSIGLAETQYF. The CDR3 DNA follows: TGTGCCTGGAGTATAGGCCTTGCGGAGACCCAGTACTTC.

This rearrangement joins TRBV9 to TRBJ1-4; D remains unclear. The CDR3 spans 16 residues. The V end lost 1 base, the J end lost 3 bases, and 13 bases lay between the germline ends. The V gene's germline CDR1 is SGDLS and CDR2 YYNGEE. CDR3: CASSVRPSSANEKLFF. Here the CDR3 DNA reads TGTGCCAGCAGCGTACGACCTTCAAGTGCTAATGAAAAACTGTTTTTT.

V is TRBV18 and J is TRBJ2-7; D unresolved. Germline V gene lookup returns CDR1 KGHSH and CDR2 LQKENI. The V gene lost 3 bases and the J gene lost 5 bases, with 14 bases spanning the gap. This CDR3 is built from 14 residues. The CDR3 DNA sequence: TGTGCCAGCTCACCTCTAGTAGGGTCCCACGAGCAGTACTTC. Translated, it gives CASSPLVGSHEQYF.

The chain links TRBV5-5 to TRBJ2-7; the match to TRBD1 covers 7 bases. There are 15 residues in the CDR3. In germline, CDR1 is SGHKS, CDR2 YYEKEE (reference sequence). J gave up 3 bases and V 4 bases, and 10 bases lay outside the gene matches. CDR3 region: CASSTASTGNYEQYF. DNA of the CDR3: TGTGCCAGCAGCACCGCTTCGACAGGGAACTACGAGCAGTACTTC.

The chain links TRBV7-8 to TRBJ1-5; D is possibly TRBD1 (5 bases). The germline CDR1 and CDR2 sequences are SGHVS and FQNEAQ. The CDR3 covers 18 residues. With 5 bases removed from V and 6 bases from J, the gap between germline ends came to 26 bases. Here the CDR3 reads CASSPPPYSSGGPQPQHF. Here the CDR3 DNA reads TGTGCCAGCAGCCCCCCTCCCTACAGTAGCGGGGGTCCTCAGCCCCAGCATTTT.

The V and J genes are TRBV7-2 and TRBJ2-2; D ambiguous. The germline gives CDR1 SGHTA, CDR2 FQGNSA. CDR3 size: 11 residues. V was pared by 4 bases and J by 6 bases, with 3 bases between. The CDR3 is CASSWPGELFF. CDR3 nucleotides: TGTGCCAGCAGCTGGCCCGGGGAGCTGTTTTTT. Variable domain in full (rest from reference TRBV7-2 and TRBJ2-2): GAGVSQSPSNKVTEKGKDVELRCDPISGHTALYWYRQSLGQGLEFLIYFQGNSAPDKSGLPSDRFSAERTGGSVSTLTIQRTQQEDSAVYLCASSWPGELFFGEGSRLTVL.

As DNA, the CDR3 is TGTGCCAGCAACCAGGGGACTGAAGCTTTCTTT. This translates into CASNQGTEAFF. The V call is TRBV12-3 or TRBV12-4, the J call TRBJ1-1; maybe TRBD1 (6 bases). This CDR3 comprises 11 residues. Trimming pared 7 bases from V and 5 bases from J, leaving 8 bases between.

This clone came up once. The rearrangement joins TRBV18 to TRBJ2-2, with D uncertain. V shed 2 bases and J shed 3 bases, with 4 bases lying between them. The CDR3 consists of 13 residues. Germline V gene lookup returns CDR1 KGHSH and CDR2 LQKENI. As DNA, the CDR3 is TGTGCCAGCTCACCAAGAGACACCGGGGAGCTGTTTTTT. Amino acid sequence: CASSPRDTGELFF.

The chain carries TRBV3-1 (or the pseudogene TRBV3-2) and TRBJ2-3; 8 nucleotides agree with TRBD2. The germline V gene encodes CDR1 LGHDT and CDR2 YNNKEL (reference sequence). CDR3 length: 13 amino acids. V was pared by 0 bases and J by 11 bases, with 4 bases of the junction left unmatched. CDR3 residues: CASSQDGAGVQYF. CDR3 sequence (DNA): TGTGCCAGCAGCCAAGATGGAGCGGGAGTGCAGTATTTT.